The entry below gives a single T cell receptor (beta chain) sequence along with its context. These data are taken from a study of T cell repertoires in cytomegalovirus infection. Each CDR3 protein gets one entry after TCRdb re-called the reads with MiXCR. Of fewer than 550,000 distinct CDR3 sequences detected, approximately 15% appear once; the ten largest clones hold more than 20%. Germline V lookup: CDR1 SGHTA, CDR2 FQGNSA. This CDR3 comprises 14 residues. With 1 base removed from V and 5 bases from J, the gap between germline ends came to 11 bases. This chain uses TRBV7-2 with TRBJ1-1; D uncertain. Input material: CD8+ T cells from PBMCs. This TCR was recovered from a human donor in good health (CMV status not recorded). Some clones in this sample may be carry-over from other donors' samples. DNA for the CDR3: TGTGCCAGCAGCTTAGTAGGGCGATCAACTGAAGCTTTCTTT. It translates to CASSLVGRSTEAFF.